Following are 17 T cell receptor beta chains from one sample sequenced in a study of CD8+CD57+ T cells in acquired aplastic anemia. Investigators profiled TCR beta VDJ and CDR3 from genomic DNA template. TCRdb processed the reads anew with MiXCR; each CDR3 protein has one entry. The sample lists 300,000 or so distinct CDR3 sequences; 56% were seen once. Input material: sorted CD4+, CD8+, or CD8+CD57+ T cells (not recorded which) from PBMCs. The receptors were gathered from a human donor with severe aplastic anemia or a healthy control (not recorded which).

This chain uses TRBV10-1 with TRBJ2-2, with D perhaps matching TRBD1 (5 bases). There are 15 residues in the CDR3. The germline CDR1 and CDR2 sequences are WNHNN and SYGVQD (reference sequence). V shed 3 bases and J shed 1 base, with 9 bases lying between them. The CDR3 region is CASSDGRENTGELFF. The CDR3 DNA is TGCGCCAGCAGTGACGGCAGGGAGAACACCGGGGAGCTGTTTTTT.

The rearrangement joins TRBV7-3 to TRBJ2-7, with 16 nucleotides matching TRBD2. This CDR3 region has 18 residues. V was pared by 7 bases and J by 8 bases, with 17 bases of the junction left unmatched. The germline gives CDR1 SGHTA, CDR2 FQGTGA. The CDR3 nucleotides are TGTGCCAGCACCATAGACCGGGGACTAGCGGGGGGGCCAATCCAGCAGTACTTC. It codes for CASTIDRGLAGGPIQQYF.

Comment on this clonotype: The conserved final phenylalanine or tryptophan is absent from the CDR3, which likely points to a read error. The DNA for the CDR3 is TGTGCCAGCAGCCAAGACCCAAGTCCAATTGGCGAGCAGTACCTC. Translation gives CASSQDPSPIGEQYL. V gene TRBV7-9 combines with J gene TRBJ2-7; D gene uncertain. Trimming removed 5 bases from V and 6 bases from J, with 20 bases in between. Germline-derived CDR1 and CDR2 are SEHNR and FQNEAQ (reference sequence). This CDR3 is built from 15 residues.

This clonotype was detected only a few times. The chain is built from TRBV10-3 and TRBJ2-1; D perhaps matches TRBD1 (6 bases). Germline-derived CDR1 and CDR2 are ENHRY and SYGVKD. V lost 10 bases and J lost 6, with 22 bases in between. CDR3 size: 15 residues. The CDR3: CATDQGSSGPNEQFF. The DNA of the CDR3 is TGTGCCACCGATCAGGGGTCATCCGGGCCCAATGAGCAGTTCTTC.

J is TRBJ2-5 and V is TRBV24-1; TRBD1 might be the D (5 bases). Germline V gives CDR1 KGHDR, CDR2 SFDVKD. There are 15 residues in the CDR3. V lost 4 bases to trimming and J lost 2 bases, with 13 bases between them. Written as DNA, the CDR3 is TGTGCCACCAGTGACCCAGGGTCAGGGCAAGAGACCCAGTACTTC. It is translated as CATSDPGSGQETQYF.

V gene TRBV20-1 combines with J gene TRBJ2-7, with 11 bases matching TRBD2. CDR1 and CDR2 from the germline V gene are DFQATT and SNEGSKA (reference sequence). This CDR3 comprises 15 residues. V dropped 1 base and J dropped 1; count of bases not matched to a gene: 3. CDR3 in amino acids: CSARVLAGASYEQYF. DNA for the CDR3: TGCAGTGCTAGAGTACTAGCGGGGGCTTCCTACGAGCAGTACTTC.

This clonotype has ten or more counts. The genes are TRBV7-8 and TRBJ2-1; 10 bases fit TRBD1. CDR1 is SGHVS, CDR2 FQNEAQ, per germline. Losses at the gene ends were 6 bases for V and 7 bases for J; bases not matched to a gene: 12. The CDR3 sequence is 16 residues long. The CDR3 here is CASRGRDRGRGNEQFF. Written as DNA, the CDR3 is TGTGCCAGCAGGGGGAGAGACAGGGGGCGCGGAAATGAGCAGTTCTTC.

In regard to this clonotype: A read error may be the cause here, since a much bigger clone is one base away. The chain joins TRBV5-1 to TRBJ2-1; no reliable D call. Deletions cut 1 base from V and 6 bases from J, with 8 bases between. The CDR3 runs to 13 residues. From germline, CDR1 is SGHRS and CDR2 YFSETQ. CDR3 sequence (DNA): TGCGCCAGCAGCTTGCCCCAGAGCAATGAGCAGTTCTTC. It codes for CASSLPQSNEQFF.

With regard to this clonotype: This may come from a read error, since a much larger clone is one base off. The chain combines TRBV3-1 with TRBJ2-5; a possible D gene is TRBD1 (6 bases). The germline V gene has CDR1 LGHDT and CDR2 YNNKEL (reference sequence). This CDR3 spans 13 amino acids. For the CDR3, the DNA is TGTGCCAGCTACGGCAGGGGCCAAGAGGCCCAGTACTTC. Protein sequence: CASYGRGQEAQYF.

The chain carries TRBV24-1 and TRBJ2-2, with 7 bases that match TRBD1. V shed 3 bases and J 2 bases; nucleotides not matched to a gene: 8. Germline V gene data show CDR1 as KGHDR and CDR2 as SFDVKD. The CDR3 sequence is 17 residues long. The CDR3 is CATSDRQGRENTGELFF. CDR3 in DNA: TGTGCCACCAGTGATCGACAGGGTAGGGAAAACACCGGGGAGCTGTTTTTT.

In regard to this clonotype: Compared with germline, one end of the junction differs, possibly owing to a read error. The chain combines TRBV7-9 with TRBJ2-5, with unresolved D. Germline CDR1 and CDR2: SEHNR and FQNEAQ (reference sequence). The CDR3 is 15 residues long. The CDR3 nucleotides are TGCGCCAGCAGCCAAGAAGGAGCGCAGCAAGAGACCCAGTACTTC. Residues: CASSQEGAQQETQYF. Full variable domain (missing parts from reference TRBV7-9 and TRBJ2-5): DTGVSQNPRHKITKRGQNVTFRCDPISEHNRLYWYRQTLGQGPEFLTYFQNEAQLEKSRLLSDRFSAERPKGSFSTLEIQRTEQGDSAMYLCASSQEGAQQETQYFGPGTRLLVL.

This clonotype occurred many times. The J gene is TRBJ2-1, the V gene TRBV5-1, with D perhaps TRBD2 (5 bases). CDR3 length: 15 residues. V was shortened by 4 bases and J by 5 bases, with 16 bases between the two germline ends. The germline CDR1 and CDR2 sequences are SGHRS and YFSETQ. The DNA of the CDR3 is TGCGCCAGCAGCCGATCCGGGGAGACAAACAATGAGCAGTTCTTC. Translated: CASSRSGETNNEQFF.

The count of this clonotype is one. Written as DNA, the CDR3 is TGTGCCAGCAGGGCGGCGGGGGTCTACGAGCATTTT. Encoded protein: CASRAAGVYEHF. The V and J genes are TRBV6-2 or TRBV6-3 and TRBJ1-5; perhaps TRBD1 as D (5 bases). Germline assignment: CDR1 MNHEY and CDR2 SVGEGT. Between the trimmed V and J ends, which lost 6 bases and 14 bases, there was a span of 17 bases. The CDR3 runs 12 residues.

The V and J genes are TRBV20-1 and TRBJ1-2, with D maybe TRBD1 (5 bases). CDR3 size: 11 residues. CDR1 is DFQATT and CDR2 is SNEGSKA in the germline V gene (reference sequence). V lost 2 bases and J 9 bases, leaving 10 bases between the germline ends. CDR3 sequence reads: CSARRGVSYTF. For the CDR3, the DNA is TGCAGTGCTAGAAGAGGGGTGAGCTACACCTTC.

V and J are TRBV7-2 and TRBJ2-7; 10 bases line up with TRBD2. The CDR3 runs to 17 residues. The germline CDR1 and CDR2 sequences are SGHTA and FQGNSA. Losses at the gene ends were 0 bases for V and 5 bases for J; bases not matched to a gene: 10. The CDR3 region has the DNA TGTGCCAGCAGCTTAGCGGTTACTAGCGGGACCCCTAACGAGCAGTACTTC. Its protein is CASSLAVTSGTPNEQYF.

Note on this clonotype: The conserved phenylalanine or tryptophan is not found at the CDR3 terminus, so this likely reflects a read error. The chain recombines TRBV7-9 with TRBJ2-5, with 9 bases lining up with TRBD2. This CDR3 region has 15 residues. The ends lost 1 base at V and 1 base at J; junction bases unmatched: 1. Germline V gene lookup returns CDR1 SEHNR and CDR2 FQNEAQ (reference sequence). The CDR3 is CASSLGREGQETQYS. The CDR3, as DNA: TGTGCCAGCAGCTTAGGGCGGGAGGGCCAAGAGACCCAGTACTCC.

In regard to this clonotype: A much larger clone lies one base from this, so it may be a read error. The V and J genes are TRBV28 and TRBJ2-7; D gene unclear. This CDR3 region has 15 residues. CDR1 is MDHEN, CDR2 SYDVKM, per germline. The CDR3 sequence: CASSSTTPRNHERYF. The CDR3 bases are TGTGCCAGCAGTTCGACGACACCGAGGAACCACGAGCGGTACTTC.